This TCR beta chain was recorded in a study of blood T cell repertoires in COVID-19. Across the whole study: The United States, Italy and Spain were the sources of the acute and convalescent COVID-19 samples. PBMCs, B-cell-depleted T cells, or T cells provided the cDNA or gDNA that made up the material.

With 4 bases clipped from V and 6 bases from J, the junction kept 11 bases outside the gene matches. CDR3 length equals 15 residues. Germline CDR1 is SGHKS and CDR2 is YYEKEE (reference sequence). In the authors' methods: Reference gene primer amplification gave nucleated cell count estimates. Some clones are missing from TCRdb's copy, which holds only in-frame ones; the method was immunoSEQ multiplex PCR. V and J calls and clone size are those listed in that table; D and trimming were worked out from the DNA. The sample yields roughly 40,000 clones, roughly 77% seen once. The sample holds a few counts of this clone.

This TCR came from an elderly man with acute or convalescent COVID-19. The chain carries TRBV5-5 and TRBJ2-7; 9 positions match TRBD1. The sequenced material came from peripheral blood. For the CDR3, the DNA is TGTGCCAGCAGCGAAGCCGGGACAGGGTTTGCCGAGCAGTACTTC. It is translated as CASSEAGTGFAEQYF.